This TCR beta chain was obtained from a study of OX40 agonist ivuxolimab in advanced cancers. In the study overall: Ivuxolimab was an agonistic, fully human IgG2 monoclonal antibody directed against OX40 (CD134), a costimulatory receptor. Intravenous ivuxolimab was administered to patients every 2 weeks at six dose levels: 0.01, 0.1, 0.3, 1.5, 3 and 10 mg/kg. Prior anti-PD-1, anti-PD-L1 or anti-CTLA-4 therapy was permitted, and roughly two fifths of dose-escalation patients had received checkpoint inhibitors. The paper reports the monotherapy dose-escalation portion (N of about 50 patients) of the phase I ivuxolimab trial. Of the roughly 52 dose-escalation patients, hepatocellular carcinoma was present in 19, melanoma in roughly 15, renal cell carcinoma in 9 and head and neck cancer in 9. A male proportion of 75% to 85% and a mean age of roughly 55 years, ranging from roughly 23 to 79, were recorded for the dose-escalation cohort. The point of sequencing TCRbeta in the periphery was to test whether ivuxolimab changed TCR sequence diversity and drove clonal T-cell expansion. Partial responses were achieved by three dose-escalation patients, of whom one had hepatocellular carcinoma and two had cutaneous melanoma.

The trial excluded patients who had a history of autoimmune disease or who were on systemic immunosuppression. Peripheral blood for TCR sequencing was drawn from every dose cohort at baseline, at cycle 4 day 1 and at cycle 7 day 1. Samples were obtained from an open-label, multicenter, first-in-human phase I dose-escalation trial of ivuxolimab. Adults with locally advanced or metastatic melanoma, renal cell carcinoma, hepatocellular carcinoma or head and neck squamous cell carcinoma were enrolled in the trial. CD4+ and CD8+ T cells were sorted separately from peripheral blood before TCR sequencing. A word on this clone: Its specific antigen is unknown. No base-level quality is on record; no much larger clone is a single base apart.

The CDR3 covers 16 residues, taking in both the cysteine and the phenylalanine. The CDR3 DNA has 48 bases and is translated from base 1. V was cut back by 4 bases and J by 2 bases, leaving a gap of 18 bases between them. As encoded in the germline V gene, CDR1 is SNHLY while CDR2 is FYNNEI. Genomic DNA was extracted from sorted cells for sequencing of the TCRbeta CDR3 region. TCRbeta CDR3 regions were sequenced using the immunoSEQ Assay. TCRdb retrieved this table from immuneACCESS and kept in-frame rearrangements only. Not all clones are present; in checked studies, unresolved V genes account for under half, and no reason is known for the remainder. The sample includes 20,000 to 25,000 clones, with less than 90% observed a single time. The ten largest clones take up roughly half of the sample. What the research found in general, with its limitations: After ivuxolimab, more expanded clones were found on average in CD8+ T cells than in CD4+ T cells. At doses of 0.1 to 3.0 mg/kg, clonal expansion of both CD4+ and CD8+ T cells in blood was seen between baseline and week 6. Low levels of normalized T-cell clonal expansion were also shown by some nonresponding patients. In the 0.1-3.0 mg/kg groups, partial responders were among the patients with the lowest normalized peripheral clonal expansion, particularly in CD8+ T cells. The antigen specificity of the peripheral T cells that underwent clonal expansion was not determined.

Here the chain combines TRBV2 and TRBJ2-7; the D call is tentative, TRBD1 or TRBD2, as each matches 5 bases. The source was CD4+ or CD8+ T cells sorted from blood, collected in a trial of the OX40 agonist ivuxolimab. The clonotype was recovered from an adult with an advanced solid tumor such as melanoma, head and neck, liver or kidney cancer. The nucleotides read TGTGCCAGCAGTGGGACGAAGGGGAGATCGGCCTACGAGCAGTACTTC. It is translated as CASSGTKGRSAYEQYF. Where the CDR3 stops, the reference TRBV2 and TRBJ2-7 genes take over; the full variable domain is EPEVTQTPSHQVTQMGQEVILRCVPISNHLYFYWYRQILGQKVEFLVSFYNNEISEKSEIFDDQFSVERPDGSNFTLKIRSTKLEDSAMYFCASSGTKGRSAYEQYFGPGTRLTVT.